These 4 T cell receptor beta chains originate from one sample sequenced in a study of cytomegalovirus exposure and HLA in healthy donors. 13 Jbeta primers and 60 Vbeta primers were used for the PCR. Sequencing was performed with immunoSEQ multiplex PCR; in TCRdb, only in-frame clones are kept and a portion is missing. This table holds some 150,000 clones, roughly 80% found once. The material sequenced was PBMCs. Receptors were obtained from a woman between 35 and 50 years old in good health and CMV-seropositive.

This sequence joins TRBV5-1 and TRBJ2-3; a possible D gene is TRBD2 (6 bases). Germline CDR1 reads SGHRS; CDR2 reads YFSETQ. V was cut by 7 bases and J by 6 bases, with 21 bases left in between. The CDR3 runs to 15 residues. As DNA, the CDR3 is TGCGCCAGCCGCCGGACCGGAGGGATTAGGGATACGCAGTATTTT. It encodes CASRRTGGIRDTQYF.

J is TRBJ1-1 and V is TRBV7-6; D is perhaps TRBD1 (5 bases). Germline loops: CDR1 SGHVS, CDR2 FNYEAQ. Trimming removed 5 bases at V and 1 base at J, with 11 bases between. The CDR3 has 14 amino acids. The CDR3 nucleotides read TGTGCCAGCAGCCAGACGACAGCGAACACTGAAGCTTTCTTT. Translating gives CASSQTTANTEAFF.

V and J are TRBV19 and TRBJ1-2; the match to TRBD1 covers 7 bases. The length of the CDR3 is 14 residues. J lost 8 bases, V lost 4 bases, and 10 bases had no gene match. Germline V gives CDR1 LNHDA, CDR2 SQIVND (reference sequence). The CDR3 DNA reads TGTGCCAGTAGTACGAACCAGGGGGTCCGGGGCTACACCTTC. Residues: CASSTNQGVRGYTF. The variable domain in full, completed from reference TRBV19 and TRBJ1-2, reads DGGITQSPKYLFRKEGQNVTLSCEQNLNHDAMYWYRQDPGQGLRLIYYSQIVNDFQKGDIAEGYSVSREKKESFPLTVTSAQKNPTAFYLCASSTNQGVRGYTFGSGTRLTVV.

The V gene is TRBV2, the J gene TRBJ2-1; TRBD1 matches at 8 bases. Germline CDR1 SNHLY, CDR2 FYNNEI. The length of the CDR3 is 14 residues. The J segment lost 8 bases and the V segment lost 4 bases, leaving 7 bases of the junction unmatched. The CDR3 here is CASSADRGLDEQFF. The CDR3 nucleotides are TGTGCCAGCAGTGCCGACAGGGGTTTGGATGAGCAGTTCTTC.